This is a list of T cell receptor beta chains from one sample in a study of T cell responses to AZD1222 COVID-19 vaccine. TCRdb's copy holds only in-frame clones and misses some; the assay was immunoSEQ multiplex PCR. The data show 75,000 to 90,000 clones, 70% to 90% seen once. The sequenced sample was peripheral blood, obtained 28 days after the second AZD1222 dose. These receptors all stem from an adult who received the AZD1222 COVID-19 vaccine. Both conserved end residues are part of each CDR3. The D gene is left open where the match is weak. Expanded clones are given a class, and other clones once, few, many or no size at all.

length,V,J,D,size,DNA,CDR3
14,TRBV19,TRBJ2-3,-,-,TGTGCCAGTAGTCCCGGGACTAGCACAGATACGCAGTATTTT,CASSPGTSTDTQYF
13,TRBV11-3,TRBJ2-7,-,-,TGTGCCAGCAGCCGTAATCAGGGCTACGAGCAGTACTTC,CASSRNQGYEQYF
14,TRBV9,TRBJ2-3,-,once,TGTGCCAGCAGCGTAGGGGGGGGCCAGGATACGCAGTATTTT,CASSVGGGQDTQYF
14,TRBV19,TRBJ2-3,TRBD2,once,TGTGCCAGTAGTATAGCTAGCGGGGTGAATACGCAGTATTTT,CASSIASGVNTQYF
15,TRBV2,TRBJ2-5,TRBD2,once,TGTGCCAGCAGCCCGACTAGCGGTGGGCGGGAGACCCAGTACTTC,CASSPTSGGRETQYF
15,TRBV6-5,TRBJ1-1,-,once,TGTGCCAGCTCCCAACGGAACAGGGAGAACACTGAAGCTTTCTTT,CASSQRNRENTEAFF
13,TRBV2,TRBJ2-5,-,few,TGTGCCAGCACCGCGGCGAGAGGAGAGACCCAGTACTTC,CASTAARGETQYF
16,TRBV7-8,TRBJ2-5,TRBD2,-,TGTGCCAGCAGCTTGACTAGCGGGGGGGCCGGAGAGACCCAGTACTTC,CASSLTSGGAGETQYF
11,TRBV28,TRBJ1-2,-,-,TGTGTCACACAAGCTAACTATGGCTACACCTTC,CVTQANYGYTF
14,TRBV28,TRBJ1-5,-,-,TGTGCCAGCAGGATGACAGGATTCTATCAGCCCCAGCATTTT,CASRMTGFYQPQHF
16,TRBV27,TRBJ2-7,-,-,TGTGCCAGCAGTCACAACCGACAGAGAGGCTCCTACGAGCAGTACTTC,CASSHNRQRGSYEQYF
16,TRBV11-2,TRBJ2-1,TRBD2,-,TGTGCCAGCGGTCGCCTCCCTAGCGGGGTTCACAATGAGCAGTTCTTC,CASGRLPSGVHNEQFF
14,TRBV11-2,TRBJ2-7,TRBD1,-,TGTGCCAGCAGCCGCACGACAGGGTCCGACGAGCAGTACTTC,CASSRTTGSDEQYF
16,TRBV3-1/TRBV3-2,TRBJ1-6,-,-,TGTGCCAGCAGCCAACAGAGGACAAGTTATAATTCACCCCTCCACTTT,CASSQQRTSYNSPLHF